This T cell receptor beta chain was obtained from a study of blood T cell repertoires in COVID-19. Between the trimmed V and J ends, which lost 2 bases and 5 bases, there was a span of 10 bases. There are 14 residues in the CDR3. Germline assignment: CDR1 MNHEY and CDR2 SMNVEV (reference sequence). Per the original methods: Reference gene primer amplification gave estimated nucleated cell counts. The protocol was immunoSEQ multiplex PCR, while the TCRdb copy is restricted to in-frame clones and leaves out a portion. V and J calls plus clone size are reproduced from that table; the DNA served to infer D and trimming. The profile shows 75,000 to 100,000 clones, 65% to 85% of them singletons.

The sequence came from a woman older than 75 with acute or convalescent COVID-19. The sequenced sample was peripheral blood. The V call is TRBV27, the J call TRBJ1-5, with D perhaps TRBD1 (6 bases). In DNA form, the CDR3 reads TGTGCCAGCAGTTTAGTGGCAGGGGATCAGCCCCAGCATTTT. This sequence encodes CASSLVAGDQPQHF.